A single sample is the source of the 25 T cell receptor beta chains below, sequenced in a study of shared clonotypes between healthy human individuals. Naive-designated CD8 cells lacked CD45RO, were positively enriched for CCR7, and omitted terminally differentiated effector memory CD45RA+ cells. TCRdb's copy holds only in-frame clones and misses some; the assay was immunoSEQ multiplex PCR. The top ten hold roughly 0.12% of the sample, which has around 640,000 clones, around 96% seen once. Sequenced sample: naive CD8+ T cells sorted from blood. The source of these receptors is a woman between 25 and 40 years old in good health.

This clone was recorded only once. V is TRBV5-6 and J is TRBJ1-1; TRBD1 agrees at 8 bases. V trimming: 4 bases; J trimming: 10 bases; junction bases outside the gene matches: 9. Germline V gene lookup returns CDR1 SGHDT and CDR2 YYEEEE. The CDR3 spans 13 residues. The CDR3 DNA sequence: TGTGCCAGCAGCGCCGGGACAGGCTGGGTAGCTTTCTTT. It is translated as CASSAGTGWVAFF.

The CDR3 region is CASSSEYGVNYGYTF. CDR3 DNA: TGTGCCAGCAGCTCGGAGTATGGGGTTAACTATGGCTACACCTTC. The genes are TRBV5-6 and TRBJ1-2, with no clear D. Germline assignment: CDR1 SGHDT and CDR2 YYEEEE. CDR3 length: 15 residues. V gave up 3 bases and J gave up 1 base, with 13 bases separating them.

This clone was counted a single time. J is TRBJ2-7 and V is TRBV27; 10 positions match TRBD1. Germline assignment: CDR1 MNHEY and CDR2 SMNVEV (reference sequence). J was trimmed by 5 bases and V by 5 bases; bases with no gene match: 6. CDR3 length: 14 residues. CDR3 sequence: CASSVGTGDHEQYF. Here the CDR3 DNA reads TGTGCCAGCAGTGTCGGGACAGGGGACCACGAGCAGTACTTC.

The chain joins TRBV6-1 to TRBJ1-3, with D hard to call. With 0 bases removed from V and 4 bases from J, the gap between germline ends came to 13 bases. The germline CDR1 and CDR2 sequences are MNHNS and SASEGT. The CDR3 totals 16 residues. The CDR3 DNA is TGTGCCAGCAGTGAAGCACCCTCGCCGGGGGGAAACACCATATATTTT. Its protein product is CASSEAPSPGGNTIYF.

This clone has just a few counts. The chain carries TRBV10-3 and TRBJ1-5; D ambiguous. The length of the CDR3 is 12 residues. CDR1 ENHRY and CDR2 SYGVKD come from the germline V gene. Trimming stripped 4 bases from V and 4 bases from J, with 5 bases between. The CDR3 loop is CAISGGNQPQHF. The CDR3 nucleotides read TGTGCCATCAGTGGGGGTAATCAGCCCCAGCATTTT.

This clone was counted once. DNA of the CDR3: TGTGCCAGCAGTCACGGAGGGTTGTCCACCGGGGAGCTGTTTTTT. As protein: CASSHGGLSTGELFF. The J gene is TRBJ2-2, the V gene TRBV9; the D gene is possibly TRBD2 (6 bases). The germline V and J ends were trimmed by 5 bases and 4 bases, with 15 bases remaining between them. Germline V CDR1 and CDR2: SGDLS, YYNGEE. The length of the CDR3 is 15 residues.

The chain combines TRBV28 with TRBJ2-6; D gene ambiguous. V was cut by 2 bases and J by 0 bases, with 5 bases left in between. The CDR3 covers 15 residues. Germline V lookup: CDR1 MDHEN, CDR2 SYDVKM. CDR3 DNA: TGTGCCAGCAGTTTAGCCCCCTCTGGGGCCAACGTCCTGACTTTC. It specifies CASSLAPSGANVLTF.

The rearrangement uses TRBV10-2 and TRBJ1-2; TRBD1 matches 7 bases. With V trimmed by 10 bases and J by 6 bases, 11 bases remained unmatched. CDR3 size: 13 residues. Per germline, CDR1 WSHSY and CDR2 SAAADI. CDR3 nucleotides: TGCGCCACCCTCGGGGAGGGGGCGAATGGCTACACCTTC. Protein: CATLGEGANGYTF.

The rearrangement uses TRBV2 and TRBJ1-5; TRBD1 is a possible D gene (5 bases). Trimming left V 7 bases short and J 4 bases short, with 11 bases between. The CDR3 extends over 13 amino acids. From germline, CDR1 is SNHLY and CDR2 FYNNEI. The DNA of the CDR3 is TGTGCCAGCATCGGGGACCCGAATCAGCCCCAGCATTTT. It specifies CASIGDPNQPQHF.

The chain couples TRBV5-1 to TRBJ2-1; 9 bases align to TRBD2. V shed 4 bases and J 4 bases; nucleotides not matched to a gene: 12. CDR3 length equals 17 residues. Germline CDR1 reads SGHRS; CDR2 reads YFSETQ. The CDR3 reads CASSGNLAGVGYNEQFF. CDR3 in DNA: TGCGCCAGCAGCGGCAACTTAGCGGGAGTGGGTTACAATGAGCAGTTCTTC.

The chain recombines TRBV23-1 with TRBJ1-2, with D hard to call. TRBV23-1 is labeled an ORF, and its function is uncertain. Trimming cost V 1 base and J 3 bases, with 9 bases left between them. CDR3 length: 14 amino acids. CDR3 nucleotides: TGCGCCAGCAGTCAATGGACCGGGGACTATGGCTACACCTTC. It is translated as CASSQWTGDYGYTF.

The chain employs TRBV13 and TRBJ2-2, with TRBD1 matching 7 bases. The CDR3 runs 16 residues. V shed 5 bases and J 3 bases; nucleotides not matched to a gene: 9. CDR1 and CDR2 from the germline V gene are PRHDT and FYEKMQ (reference sequence). The CDR3 loop is CASSDNTGEYTGELFF. Here the CDR3 DNA reads TGTGCCAGCAGCGACAATACAGGGGAATACACCGGGGAGCTGTTTTTT. Combining the CDR3 with reference TRBV13 and TRBJ2-2 gives the whole variable domain AAGVIQSPRHLIKEKRETATLKCYPIPRHDTVYWYQQGPGQDPQFLISFYEKMQSDKGSIPDRFSAQQFSDYHSELNMSSLELGDSALYFCASSDNTGEYTGELFFGEGSRLTVL.

For this clone: Other DNA sequences of this sample code for an identical CDR3. The chain couples TRBV5-6 to TRBJ2-7; D ambiguous. CDR1 is SGHDT and CDR2 is YYEEEE in the germline V gene. The CDR3 is 12 residues long. The V and J ends lost 1 base and 2 bases respectively, with 4 bases between them. The CDR3 sequence is CASSLSPYEQYF. In DNA, the CDR3 is TGTGCCAGCAGCTTGTCTCCCTACGAGCAGTACTTC.

The genes are TRBV19 and TRBJ2-7, with a tentative D call TRBD1 (5 bases). The ends were cut back, 9 bases at V and 4 bases at J, with 13 bases in the middle. Looked up from germline, CDR1 is LNHDA and CDR2 is SQIVND (reference sequence). The CDR3 is 12 amino acids. The CDR3: CASSQGLYEQYF. DNA of the CDR3: TGTGCCAGCAGCCAGGGCCTATACGAGCAGTACTTC.

The chain has TRBV6-4 and TRBJ2-7, with D perhaps assigned TRBD1 or TRBD2 (5 bases each). Germline assignment: CDR1 MRHNA and CDR2 SNTAGT. The CDR3 is 14 amino acids. V dropped 6 bases and J dropped 3 bases, with 15 bases sitting between them. Here the CDR3 DNA reads TGTGCCAGCAGGGACGGGACGGACGACTACGAGCAGTACTTC. Its translation is CASRDGTDDYEQYF.

This clone was recorded once. This chain links TRBV9 with TRBJ1-2; D is unresolved. Trimming stripped 4 bases from V and 5 bases from J, with 12 bases between. This CDR3 is built from 13 residues. Germline values: CDR1 SGDLS, CDR2 YYNGEE. CDR3 sequence reads: CASSPAGGYGYTF. The CDR3 DNA reads as TGTGCCAGCAGCCCCGCCGGTGGTTATGGCTACACCTTC. Filled out from reference TRBV9 and TRBJ1-2, the complete variable domain reads DSGVTQTPKHLITATGQRVTLRCSPRSGDLSVYWYQQSLDQGLQFLIQYYNGEERAKGNILERFSAQQFPDLHSELNLSSLELGDSALYFCASSPAGGYGYTFGSGTRLTVV.

The rearrangement links TRBV2 to TRBJ1-5, with D tentatively TRBD1 (5 bases). Germline V lookup: CDR1 SNHLY, CDR2 FYNNEI. V gave up 6 bases and J gave up 5 bases, with 20 bases separating them. CDR3 length equals 16 residues. The CDR3 is CASRTSSGGPHQPQHF. CDR3 in DNA: TGTGCCAGCAGGACGTCGTCTGGGGGTCCCCATCAGCCCCAGCATTTT. Filled out from reference TRBV2 and TRBJ1-5, the complete variable domain reads EPEVTQTPSHQVTQMGQEVILRCVPISNHLYFYWYRQILGQKVEFLVSFYNNEISEKSEIFDDQFSVERPDGSNFTLKIRSTKLEDSAMYFCASRTSSGGPHQPQHFGDGTRLSIL.

V gene TRBV19 combines with J gene TRBJ1-5, with 7 bases that match TRBD1. The CDR3 runs 14 residues. Per germline, CDR1 LNHDA and CDR2 SQIVND (reference sequence). V trimming: 1 base; J trimming: 6 bases; junction bases outside the gene matches: 3. CDR3 bases: TGTGCCAGTAGTATAGCAGGGGGTTTTCAGCCCCAGCATTTT. Residues: CASSIAGGFQPQHF.

The chain links TRBV13 to TRBJ2-7; the D gene is possibly TRBD2 (6 bases). This CDR3 region has 13 residues. The germline gives CDR1 PRHDT, CDR2 FYEKMQ (reference sequence). V was trimmed by 4 bases and J by 3 bases, leaving 10 bases between them. The CDR3 DNA follows: TGTGCCAGCAGCTCCGGGCGGGGCTACGAGCAGTACTTC. This encodes CASSSGRGYEQYF.

V is TRBV4-1 and J is TRBJ2-7; D remains unclear. V was trimmed by 0 bases and J by 5 bases, leaving 14 bases between them. The CDR3 consists of 15 residues. Germline V gives CDR1 MGHRA, CDR2 YSYEKL. The CDR3 sequence is CASSQDKSSTNEQYF. DNA of the CDR3: TGCGCCAGCAGCCAAGATAAATCCAGTACCAACGAGCAGTACTTC.

This sequence joins TRBV30 and TRBJ2-7; tentatively, D is TRBD1 (5 bases). Germline CDR1 is GTSNPN and CDR2 is SVGIG (reference sequence). CDR3 length equals 14 residues. The ends were cut back, 3 bases at V and 3 bases at J, with 15 bases in the middle. The CDR3 spells CAWRGQSWNYEQYF. In DNA, the CDR3 is TGTGCCTGGAGGGGGCAGAGTTGGAACTACGAGCAGTACTTC.

The V gene is TRBV10-3, the J gene TRBJ2-1; maybe TRBD1 (8 bases). This CDR3 is built from 16 residues. The V gene lost 3 bases and the J gene lost 3 bases, with 15 bases spanning the gap. Germline assignment: CDR1 ENHRY and CDR2 SYGVKD. CDR3 nucleotide sequence: TGTGCCATCAGTGAACAGGGGGGGCTTCACTACAATGAGCAGTTCTTC. Its translation: CAISEQGGLHYNEQFF.

V is TRBV5-1 and J is TRBJ2-7; tentative D call: TRBD2 (6 bases). The V end lost 1 base, the J end lost 1 base, and 12 bases lay between the germline ends. The CDR3 loop spans 15 amino acids. CDR1 SGHRS and CDR2 YFSETQ come from the germline V gene. The CDR3 loop is CASSLRAGTSYEQYF. The CDR3 DNA reads TGCGCCAGCAGCTTGAGGGCGGGAACGTCCTACGAGCAGTACTTC.

The chain combines TRBV27 with TRBJ1-5; D not resolved. Between the trimmed V and J ends, which lost 3 bases and 2 bases, there was a span of 5 bases. In germline, CDR1 is MNHEY, CDR2 SMNVEV (reference sequence). This CDR3 has 13 amino acids. The CDR3 DNA follows: TGTGCCAGCAGTTTTAAGGGCAATCAGCCCCAGCATTTT. This gives the protein CASSFKGNQPQHF.

This rearrangement joins TRBV6-6 to TRBJ1-2; 7 nucleotides align to TRBD1. The germline CDR1 and CDR2 sequences are MNHNY and SVGAGI (reference sequence). The CDR3 extends over 15 amino acids. V gave up 6 bases and J gave up 7 bases; unmatched junction bases: 14. CDR3 sequence: CASRNRDSKFRGYTF. The CDR3 DNA sequence: TGTGCCAGCAGAAACCGGGACAGTAAATTTCGTGGCTACACCTTC.